This TCR beta chain was found in a study of tumor-infiltrating lymphocytes in primary liver carcinoma. Study in general: Ranging in age from 30 to 69 years, the patients were men and women. The study obtained roughly 3.5 to 7.13 million productive TCRbeta reads per sample, similar across tissue types.

The table lists this clonotype with a few counts. This CDR3 region has 16 residues. V lost 4 bases to trimming and J lost 12 bases, with 26 bases between them. Germline CDR1 and CDR2: SGHDT and YYEEEE. Unsorted whole blood supplied the RNA, and germline DNA was extracted too. TCR beta cDNA was prepared out of roughly 490 ng total RNA by means of a constant-region primer. Three nested multiplex PCR rounds, a slightly modified ARM-PCR method, built the TCR beta libraries. Both of the initial two PCR rounds ran for approximately 11 cycles and employed TRBV1-TRBV30 forward primers alongside a C-beta reverse primer. TCRdb passed the multiplex PCR reads through MiXCR, listing each CDR3 protein once. The profile shows 250,000 to 350,000 distinct CDR3 sequences, about three fifths of them singletons.

The sequencing sample was made of peripheral blood. The rearrangement joins TRBV5-6 to TRBJ2-1; possibly TRBD2 for D (5 bases). The sequence was collected from a woman in her thirties with primary liver carcinoma and hepatitis B virus infection. The CDR3: CASSTTQTELVRGQFF. CDR3 bases: TGTGCCAGCAGCACCACGCAAACGGAACTAGTCCGGGGGCAGTTCTTC.